Listed below are T cell receptor beta chains from one sample, sequenced in a study of OX40 agonist ivuxolimab in advanced cancers. TCRdb's copy holds only in-frame clones and misses some; the assay was immunoSEQ multiplex PCR. Among approximately 47,000 clones listed, roughly 86% were seen once. The sequences come from CD4+ or CD8+ T cells sorted from blood, collected in a trial of the OX40 agonist ivuxolimab. The origin of the receptors is an adult with an advanced solid tumor such as melanoma, head and neck, liver or kidney cancer. Both conserved end residues are part of each CDR3. Fields, in order: clone size, V gene, D gene, J gene, CDR3 DNA, CDR3 protein. A D gene is named only where the DNA matches it firmly. Not all rows give a size; the values are once, few, many and, for expanded clones, a class.

>.|TRBV2|TRBD2|TRBJ2-7
TGTGCCAGCAGTGAAGAGTTGCTAGCGGGGGGGTCCTACGAGCAGTACTTC
CASSEELLAGGSYEQYF
>.|TRBV7-2|TRBD2|TRBJ2-3
TGTGCCAGCAGTACAGCGGGGGGATACACAGATACGCAGTATTTT
CASSTAGGYTDTQYF
>.|TRBV2|.|TRBJ2-7
TGTGCCAGCAGTGAAAGGCAAAGACAGTACTTC
CASSERQRQYF
>.|TRBV6-1|.|TRBJ2-1
TGTGCTAGCTCGGTGGGGAGTTCCAATGAGCAGTTCTTC
CASSVGSSNEQFF
>.|TRBV7-3|.|TRBJ1-1
TGTGCCAGCAGAAGAACAGTCTACACTGAAGCTTTCTTT
CASRRTVYTEAFF
>.|TRBV10-1|TRBD2|TRBJ2-1
TGCGCCAGCAGTGAGCACCACGGACTAGCGGGAGGTAGCAATGAGCAGTTCTTC
CASSEHHGLAGGSNEQFF
>.|TRBV29-1|.|TRBJ1-1
TGCAGCGTTGAACTAACGGGGAACACTGAAGCTTTCTTT
CSVELTGNTEAFF
>few|TRBV9|.|TRBJ1-1
TGTGCCAGCAGCGTAGTTGGGGTCGGGGCTGAAGCTTTCTTT
CASSVVGVGAEAFF
>.|TRBV11-3|.|TRBJ1-3
TGTGCCAGCAGCTTGGACGTGGGAAACACCATATATTTT
CASSLDVGNTIYF
>.|TRBV9|.|TRBJ1-2
TGTGCCAGCAGCGTAGAGGGGTCTGGCTACACCTTC
CASSVEGSGYTF
>.|TRBV5-4|.|TRBJ2-1
TGTGCCAGCAACCGAGGGGGGGCGGAGGATGAGCAGTTCTTC
CASNRGGAEDEQFF
>few|TRBV4-1|TRBD2|TRBJ2-7
TGCGCCAGCAGCCAGGGTAACGGGGGGGCTCGGTACGAGCAGTACTTC
CASSQGNGGARYEQYF
>.|TRBV7-2|.|TRBJ2-1
TGTGCCAGCAGCTCCTGGGGCTCTGGGGGCAATGAGCAGTTCTTC
CASSSWGSGGNEQFF
>.|TRBV7-3|.|TRBJ1-2
TGTGCCAGCAGCCCCGGTGACAGGAACTATGGCTACACCTTC
CASSPGDRNYGYTF
>.|TRBV7-3|.|TRBJ2-1
TGTGCCAGCAGCTTCGCGTCGGTCTCGAATGAGCAGTTCTTC
CASSFASVSNEQFF
>.|TRBV18|.|TRBJ2-1
TGTGCCAGCTCACCCGACAGTGACCCCTACAATGAGCAGTTCTTC
CASSPDSDPYNEQFF
>few|TRBV9|.|TRBJ1-5
TGTGCCAGCGCTTCGGATAGCAATCAGCCCCAGCATTTT
CASASDSNQPQHF
>.|TRBV11-3|TRBD1|TRBJ2-7
TGTGCCAGCAGCTTGCAGGGGGCCTACGAGCAGTACTTC
CASSLQGAYEQYF
>.|TRBV6-6|.|TRBJ2-7
TGTGCCAGCAGTATTGGACAGAACCACGAGCAGTACTTC
CASSIGQNHEQYF
>.|TRBV7-3|TRBD2|TRBJ2-3
TGTGCCAGCAGCCCGGGGGGGTTAGGTACAGATACGCAGTATTTT
CASSPGGLGTDTQYF
>.|TRBV14|.|TRBJ1-3
TGTGCCAGCAGCCAACAGACAGGACAGAACACCATATATTTT
CASSQQTGQNTIYF
>.|TRBV5-6|TRBD1|TRBJ2-2
TGTGCCAGCAGCTTGCGTGGACAGGGCATGGCAAGTAACACCGGGGAGCTGTTTTTT
CASSLRGQGMASNTGELFF